This is a list of T cell receptor beta chains from one sample in a study of vaccination and CD4 T cells after COVID-19. The antigens these receptors bind are not known. A single record per CDR3 protein comes from TCRdb applying MiXCR to the PCR reads. The sample shows about 9,600 distinct CDR3 sequences, 25% to 35% of them seen only once. The sample comprised CD4+ T cells from blood, cultured in vitro. The origin of the receptors is a human donor in good health. Both conserved end residues are part of each CDR3. D genes are given only for firm matches. For some rows the clone size is stated as once, few or many, or as a class when expanded; others skip it.

TRBD1	TRBV2	TRBJ1-2	few	TGTGCCAGCAGTGCTAGACAGGGACTAGATGGCTACACCTTC	CASSARQGLDGYTF
TRBD1	TRBV12-3/TRBV12-4	TRBJ1-2	-	TGTGCCAGCACCCCGACAGGGTACGACTATGGCTACACCTTC	CASTPTGYDYGYTF
-	TRBV6-5	TRBJ2-1	-	TGTGCCAGCAGTTACTCTGGACTATGGACTGGGCTTTACAATGAGCAGTTCTTC	CASSYSGLWTGLYNEQFF
-	TRBV27	TRBJ1-1	few	TGTGCCAGCAGTTCCCCCAGCCTGACCGTGAACACTGAAGCTTTCTTT	CASSSPSLTVNTEAFF
TRBD1	TRBV15	TRBJ2-7	-	TGTGCCACCAGCAGAGGACAGGGAGCCTACGAGCAGTACTTC	CATSRGQGAYEQYF
-	TRBV20-1	TRBJ1-2	medium-sized	TGCAGTGCCCGTCCGGGGGCCTCCTATGGCTACACCTTC	CSARPGASYGYTF
TRBD1	TRBV20-1	TRBJ2-2	-	TGCAGTGCTAGAGTAGGGGCAGGGGGTCACGGGGAGCTGTTTTTT	CSARVGAGGHGELFF
-	TRBV20-1	TRBJ1-6	medium-sized	TGCAGTGCTAGGCGGCGCTCCTATAATTCACCCCTCCACTTT	CSARRRSYNSPLHF
-	TRBV28	TRBJ2-7	-	TGTGCCAGCAGTTTTAAACAGGGAAGGAGCTCCTACGAGCAGTACTTC	CASSFKQGRSSYEQYF
-	TRBV19	TRBJ1-1	few	TGTGCCAGTTGGGGCGGGGCTGAAGCTTTCTTT	CASWGGAEAFF
TRBD2	TRBV7-9	TRBJ2-5	-	TGTGCCAGCAAGGAAAACCTAGCGGGAGAAGAGACCCAGTACTTC	CASKENLAGEETQYF
TRBD2	TRBV20-1	TRBJ2-3	few	TGCAGTGCTAGTGGTGGCGGGAGGGAGGTTAGCACAGATACGCAGTATTTT	CSASGGGREVSTDTQYF
-	TRBV27	TRBJ1-2	-	TGTGCCAGCAGGCTCCCGGGAGGGCAGGATGGCTACACCTTC	CASRLPGGQDGYTF
-	TRBV2	TRBJ2-6	few	TGTGCCAGCAGTGACTGGGTGTCCGGGGCCAACGTCCTGACTTTC	CASSDWVSGANVLTF
-	TRBV14	TRBJ1-1	-	TGTGCCAGCAGCCAAGATAAGGGCCCCGCCACTGAAGCTTTCTTT	CASSQDKGPATEAFF
-	TRBV6-1	TRBJ1-2	-	TGTGCCAGCAGCCCACGAAAGGGCTGGGGCTACACCTTC	CASSPRKGWGYTF
TRBD2	TRBV6-1	TRBJ2-5	medium-sized	TGTGCCAGCATGAGGAGCGGGGCCCAAGAGACCCAGTACTTC	CASMRSGAQETQYF
-	TRBV20-1	TRBJ1-5	-	TGCAGTGCTAGGGCCGGATGGGTGTCGGAGCCCCAGCATTTT	CSARAGWVSEPQHF
TRBD2	TRBV6-5	TRBJ2-7	once	TGTGCCAGCAGTTATTCGGGACTAGCGGCCTTGGGGGGCTCCTACGAGCAGTACTTC	CASSYSGLAALGGSYEQYF
TRBD1	TRBV18	TRBJ1-2	-	TGTGCCAGCTCACCGCTTCCAGGGGGCGACTATGGCTACACCTTC	CASSPLPGGDYGYTF
-	TRBV28	TRBJ1-5	-	TGTGCCAGCAGTTTCTTAAGGACAGATCTTAATAGCAATCAGCCCCAGCATTTT	CASSFLRTDLNSNQPQHF
TRBD2	TRBV19	TRBJ2-3	few	TGTGCCAGTAGGGAGGGGACTAGCGGGAGGGCTAGAGATACGCAGTATTTT	CASREGTSGRARDTQYF
-	TRBV19	TRBJ1-2	few	TGTGCCAGTAGTATGGGGTCTGGATATGGCTACACCTTC	CASSMGSGYGYTF
TRBD1	TRBV7-3	TRBJ2-6	once	TGTGCCAGCAGCTCACAGGGGACTGGGGCCAACGTCCTGACTTTC	CASSSQGTGANVLTF
TRBD1	TRBV6-2/TRBV6-3	TRBJ2-7	-	TGTGCCATCTCCTCCGGGACAGGGGCCTACGAGCAGTACTTC	CAISSGTGAYEQYF
-	TRBV7-6	TRBJ1-1	-	TGTGCCAGCAGCTTACCTGGGGGGCTATTCATGAACACTGAAGCTTTCTTT	CASSLPGGLFMNTEAFF
-	TRBV20-1	TRBJ2-7	-	TGCAGTGCTAGAGACCGTATCCTAACAACCGAGCAGTACTTC	CSARDRILTTEQYF
TRBD2	TRBV7-2	TRBJ2-3	few	TGTGCCAGCAGCTCCCGACTAGCGGGAGAAACAGATACGCAGTATTTT	CASSSRLAGETDTQYF
-	TRBV2	TRBJ2-1	-	TGTGCCAGCTCCCCGGACACCTTCCTGGAGCAGTTCTTC	CASSPDTFLEQFF
-	TRBV27	TRBJ2-7	few	TGTGCCAGCAGCCGAGACGGCAGATACTACGAGCAGTACTTC	CASSRDGRYYEQYF
-	TRBV20-1	TRBJ1-2	-	TGCAGTGCTAGAGCCCGACCCGGGGATGGCTACACCTTC	CSARARPGDGYTF
TRBD2	TRBV6-2/TRBV6-3	TRBJ2-3	few	TGTGCCAGCTTACTAGCGCCGGGCTTCACAGATACGCAGTATTTT	CASLLAPGFTDTQYF
TRBD2	TRBV19	TRBJ2-2	few	TGTGCCAGTAGGATTAGCGGGGGGAACACCGGGGAGCTGTTTTTT	CASRISGGNTGELFF
TRBD1	TRBV30	TRBJ1-2	-	TGTGCCTGGAGCGAAGGGGGACAGGGAGCGAATGGCTACACCTTC	CAWSEGGQGANGYTF
TRBD1	TRBV10-3	TRBJ2-7	-	TGTGCCATCAGTGGGGGACAGCTCAACTCCTACGAGCAGTACTTC	CAISGGQLNSYEQYF
-	TRBV29-1	TRBJ2-1	few	TGCAGCGTTCCGACTAGTTATACCCTGAATGAGCAGTTCTTC	CSVPTSYTLNEQFF
-	TRBV21-1	TRBJ2-7	-	TGTGCCAGCAGGACTAGCGGCCACCAGCAGTACTTC	CASRTSGHQQYF
-	TRBV29-1	TRBJ1-2	-	TGCAGCGTTGGGGGGCTGGCAGGCTACACCTTC	CSVGGLAGYTF
-	TRBV7-2	TRBJ2-3	-	TGTGCCAGCAGCTTTCGACTAGGTGGCACAGATACGCAGTATTTT	CASSFRLGGTDTQYF
-	TRBV5-1	TRBJ2-7	few	TGCGCCAGCAGCTCAGGGGTACCCTCCTACGAGCAGTACTTC	CASSSGVPSYEQYF
-	TRBV29-1	TRBJ2-7	-	TGCAGCGTGTGGGACGGCTCCTACGAGCAGTACTTC	CSVWDGSYEQYF
-	TRBV6-1	TRBJ1-6	medium-sized	TGTGCCAGCCTACCTTCCGAGGGTTCACCCCTCCACTTT	CASLPSEGSPLHF
TRBD1	TRBV4-3	TRBJ1-2	few	TGCGCCAGCAGCCTAGGACAGGTCTCCTATGGCTACACCTTC	CASSLGQVSYGYTF
TRBD1	TRBV27	TRBJ1-2	-	TGTGCCAGCCGGGACAGGGTCGGCGACTATGGCTACACCTTC	CASRDRVGDYGYTF
TRBD1	TRBV7-6	TRBJ2-7	few	TGTGCCAGCGGACCTCAGACAGGGTCTTTTGGCGAGCAGTACTTC	CASGPQTGSFGEQYF
-	TRBV10-3	TRBJ1-5	few	TGTGCCATCAGTGATAGTCAGAGGGGATATCAGCCCCAGCATTTT	CAISDSQRGYQPQHF
-	TRBV28	TRBJ2-6	-	TGTGCCAGCAGGTCCACCGGCCCCCTCTCTGGGGCCAACGTCCTGACTTTC	CASRSTGPLSGANVLTF
TRBD1	TRBV7-9	TRBJ1-2	few	TGTGCCAGCAGCTTAGTTCGGGACAGCCAGTATGGCTACACCTTC	CASSLVRDSQYGYTF
-	TRBV7-8	TRBJ2-1	-	TGTGCCAGCAGCTCACGGGACCTTACTTTGAGTGGTGAGCAGTTCTTC	CASSSRDLTLSGEQFF
-	TRBV20-1	TRBJ2-1	-	TGCAGTGCTAGTGCCCCCTGGCGTAATGAGCAGTTCTTC	CSASAPWRNEQFF
TRBD2	TRBV7-9	TRBJ2-4	-	TGTGCCAGCAGTCGACTAGCGGGAGGGCCGGGAAACATTCAGTACTTC	CASSRLAGGPGNIQYF
-	TRBV30	TRBJ2-6	-	TGTGCCTGGTACTCTAAGGACCCTCTCTCTGGGGCCAACGTCCTGACTTTC	CAWYSKDPLSGANVLTF
TRBD2	TRBV19	TRBJ2-7	-	TGTGCCAGTAGCCCCGGGGGGGGCTACGAGCAGTACTTC	CASSPGGGYEQYF
-	TRBV24-1	TRBJ1-1	few	TGTGCCACCAGTGATACCGGGGGGAACACTGAAGCTTTCTTT	CATSDTGGNTEAFF
-	TRBV4-3	TRBJ1-5	-	TGCGCCAGCAGCCCGTCGTTATCGGGGGTCAGCAATCAGCCCCAGCATTTT	CASSPSLSGVSNQPQHF
-	TRBV7-2	TRBJ2-7	few	TGTGCCAGCAGCCTAGCCCCCTACGAGCAGTACTTC	CASSLAPYEQYF
-	TRBV6-2/TRBV6-3	TRBJ2-5	few	TGTGCCAGCAGTTATTCTACGTATCAAGAGACCCAGTACTTC	CASSYSTYQETQYF
TRBD1	TRBV7-2	TRBJ1-2	-	TGTGCCAGCAGCTCCAGGGGGGCCTCAGAATATGGCTACACCTTC	CASSSRGASEYGYTF
-	TRBV19	TRBJ2-3	few	TGTGCCAGTAGTGGGGTTTCTAAGGCAGATACGCAGTATTTT	CASSGVSKADTQYF